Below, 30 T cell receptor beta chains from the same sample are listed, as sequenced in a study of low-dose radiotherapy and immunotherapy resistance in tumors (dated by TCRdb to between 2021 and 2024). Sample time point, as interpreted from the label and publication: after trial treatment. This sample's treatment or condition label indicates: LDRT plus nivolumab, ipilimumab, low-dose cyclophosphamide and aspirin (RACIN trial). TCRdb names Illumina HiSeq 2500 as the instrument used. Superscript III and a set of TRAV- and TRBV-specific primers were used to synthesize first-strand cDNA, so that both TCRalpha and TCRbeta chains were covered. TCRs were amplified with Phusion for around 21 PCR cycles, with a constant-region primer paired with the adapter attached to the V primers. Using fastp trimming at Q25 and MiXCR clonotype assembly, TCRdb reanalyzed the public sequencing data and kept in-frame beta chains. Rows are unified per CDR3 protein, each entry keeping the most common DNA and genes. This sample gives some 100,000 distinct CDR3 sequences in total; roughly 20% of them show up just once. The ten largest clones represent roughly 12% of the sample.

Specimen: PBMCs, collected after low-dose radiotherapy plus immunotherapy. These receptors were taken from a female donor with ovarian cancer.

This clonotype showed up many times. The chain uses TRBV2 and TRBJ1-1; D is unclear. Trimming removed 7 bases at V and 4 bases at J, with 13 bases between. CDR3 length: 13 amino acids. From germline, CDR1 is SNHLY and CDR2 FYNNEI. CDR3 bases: TGTGCCAGCAAAAATACGGGTGGCACTGAAGCTTTCTTT. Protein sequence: CASKNTGGTEAFF.

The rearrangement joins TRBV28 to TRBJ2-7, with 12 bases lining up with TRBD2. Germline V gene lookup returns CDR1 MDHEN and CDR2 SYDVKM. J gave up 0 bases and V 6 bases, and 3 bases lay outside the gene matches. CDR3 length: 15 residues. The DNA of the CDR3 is TGTGCCAGCAGGCCGACTAGCGGGGGCTCCTACGAGCAGTACTTC. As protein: CASRPTSGGSYEQYF.

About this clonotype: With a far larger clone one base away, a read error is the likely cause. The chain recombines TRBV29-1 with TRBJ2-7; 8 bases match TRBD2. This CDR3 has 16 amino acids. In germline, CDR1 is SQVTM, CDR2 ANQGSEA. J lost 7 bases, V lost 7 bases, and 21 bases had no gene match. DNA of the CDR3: TGCAGCGCCGACCTCCGAGCGGGAGTTATGGGCAATGAGCAGTACTTC. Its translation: CSADLRAGVMGNEQYF.

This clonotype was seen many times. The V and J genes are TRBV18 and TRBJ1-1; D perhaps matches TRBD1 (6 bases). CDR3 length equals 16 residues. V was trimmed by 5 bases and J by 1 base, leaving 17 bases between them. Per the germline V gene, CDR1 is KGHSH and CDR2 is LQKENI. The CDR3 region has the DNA TGTGCCAGCTCAAAAGTAGGGGGTTCCGGGAACACTGAAGCTTTCTTT. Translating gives CASSKVGGSGNTEAFF.

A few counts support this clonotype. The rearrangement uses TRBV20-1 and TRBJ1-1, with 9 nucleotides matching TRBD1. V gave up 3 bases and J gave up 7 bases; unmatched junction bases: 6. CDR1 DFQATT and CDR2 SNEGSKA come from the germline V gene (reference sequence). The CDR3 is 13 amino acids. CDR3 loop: CSASWTGDGEAFF. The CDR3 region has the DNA TGCAGTGCTAGCTGGACAGGGGACGGTGAAGCTTTCTTT.

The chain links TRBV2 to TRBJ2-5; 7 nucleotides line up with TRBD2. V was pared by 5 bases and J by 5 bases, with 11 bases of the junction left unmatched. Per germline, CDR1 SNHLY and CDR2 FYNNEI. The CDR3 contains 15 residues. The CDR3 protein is CASSLGTTVTETQYF. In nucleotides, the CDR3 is TGTGCCAGCAGTTTAGGGACTACTGTAACGGAGACCCAGTACTTC. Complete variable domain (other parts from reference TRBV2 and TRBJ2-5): EPEVTQTPSHQVTQMGQEVILRCVPISNHLYFYWYRQILGQKVEFLVSFYNNEISEKSEIFDDQFSVERPDGSNFTLKIRSTKLEDSAMYFCASSLGTTVTETQYFGPGTRLLVL.

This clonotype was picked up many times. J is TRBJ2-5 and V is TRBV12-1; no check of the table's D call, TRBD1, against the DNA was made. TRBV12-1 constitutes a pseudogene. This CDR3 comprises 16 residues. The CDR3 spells CASSFPANRDQETQYF. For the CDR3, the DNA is TGTGCCAGCAGCTTCCCAGCCAACAGGGACCAAGAGACCCAGTACTTC.

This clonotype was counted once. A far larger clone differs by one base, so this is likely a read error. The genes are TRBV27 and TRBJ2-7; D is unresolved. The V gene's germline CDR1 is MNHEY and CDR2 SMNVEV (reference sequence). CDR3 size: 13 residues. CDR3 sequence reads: CDTSDLPRTPQYF. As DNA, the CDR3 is TGTGACACCAGTGATTTACCCAGGACGCCCCAGTACTTC.

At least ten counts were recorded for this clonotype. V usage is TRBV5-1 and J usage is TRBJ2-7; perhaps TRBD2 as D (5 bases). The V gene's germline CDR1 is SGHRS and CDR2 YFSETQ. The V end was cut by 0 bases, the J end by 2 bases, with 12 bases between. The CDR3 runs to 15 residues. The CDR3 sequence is CASSLEADRPYEQYF. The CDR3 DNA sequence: TGCGCCAGCAGCTTGGAAGCGGATCGGCCCTACGAGCAGTACTTC.

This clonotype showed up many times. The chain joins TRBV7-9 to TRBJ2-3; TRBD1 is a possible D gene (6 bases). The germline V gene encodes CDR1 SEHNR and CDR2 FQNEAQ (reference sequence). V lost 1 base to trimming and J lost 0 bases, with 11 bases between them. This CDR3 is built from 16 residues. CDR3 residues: CASSLGQGLSTDTQYF. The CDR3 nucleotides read TGTGCCAGCAGCTTAGGTCAGGGGTTGAGCACAGATACGCAGTATTTT.

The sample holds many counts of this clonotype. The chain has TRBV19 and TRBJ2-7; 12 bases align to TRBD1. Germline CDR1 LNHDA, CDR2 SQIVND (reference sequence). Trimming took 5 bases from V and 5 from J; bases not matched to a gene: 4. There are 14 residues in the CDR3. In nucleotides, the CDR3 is TGTGCCAGTAGTGGGACAGGGGGCGCGAACGAGCAGTACTTC. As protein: CASSGTGGANEQYF.

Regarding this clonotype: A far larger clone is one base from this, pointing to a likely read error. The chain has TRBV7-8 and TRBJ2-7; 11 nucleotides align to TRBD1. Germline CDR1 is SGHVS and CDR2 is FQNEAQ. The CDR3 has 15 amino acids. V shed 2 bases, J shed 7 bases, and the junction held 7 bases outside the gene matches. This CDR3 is CASSLLGDRGNEQYF. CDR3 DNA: TGTGCCAGCAGCTTATTAGGGGACAGGGGGAATGAGCAGTACTTC. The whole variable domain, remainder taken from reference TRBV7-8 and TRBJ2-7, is GAGVSQSPRYKVAKRGQDVALRCDPISGHVSLFWYQQALGQGPEFLTYFQNEAQLDKSGLPSDRFFAERPEGSVSTLKIQRTQQEDSAVYLCASSLLGDRGNEQYFGPGTRLTVT.

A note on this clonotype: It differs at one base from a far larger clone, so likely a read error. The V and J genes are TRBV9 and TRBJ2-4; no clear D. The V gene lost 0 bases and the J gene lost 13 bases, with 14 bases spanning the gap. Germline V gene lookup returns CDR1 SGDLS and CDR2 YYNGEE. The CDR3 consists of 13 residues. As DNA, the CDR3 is TGTGCCAGCAGCGTAGGTCCCCGGGTGGAGCAGTACTTC. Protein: CASSVGPRVEQYF.

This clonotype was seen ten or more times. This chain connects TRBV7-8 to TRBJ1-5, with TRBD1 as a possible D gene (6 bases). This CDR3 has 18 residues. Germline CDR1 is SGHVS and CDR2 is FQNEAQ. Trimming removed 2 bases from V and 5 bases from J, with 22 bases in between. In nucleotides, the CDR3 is TGTGCCAGCAGCTTATATAGTGGTGGGGGCAGCAGGGATCAGCCCCAGCATTTT. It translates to CASSLYSGGGSRDQPQHF.

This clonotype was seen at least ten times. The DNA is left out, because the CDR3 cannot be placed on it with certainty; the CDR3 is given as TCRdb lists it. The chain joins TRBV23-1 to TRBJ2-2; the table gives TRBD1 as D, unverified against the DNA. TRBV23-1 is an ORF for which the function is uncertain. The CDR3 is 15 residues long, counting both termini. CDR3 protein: CASTSGSRTPGSCFF.

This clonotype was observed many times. DNA for the CDR3: TGCGCCAGCAGCTTGGGAGGCGACTCGAGCTATGGCTACACCTTC. Amino acid sequence: CASSLGGDSSYGYTF. This chain joins TRBV5-1 and TRBJ1-2; D is unresolved. CDR3 length equals 15 residues. The V gene lost 0 bases and the J gene lost 4 bases, with 13 bases spanning the gap. The V gene's germline CDR1 is SGHRS and CDR2 YFSETQ.

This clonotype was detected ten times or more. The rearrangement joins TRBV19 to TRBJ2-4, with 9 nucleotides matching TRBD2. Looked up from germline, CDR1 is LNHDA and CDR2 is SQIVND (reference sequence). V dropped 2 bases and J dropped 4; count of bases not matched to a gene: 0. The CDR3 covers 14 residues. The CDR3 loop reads CASSISGGKNIQYF. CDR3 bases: TGTGCCAGTAGTATAAGCGGGGGGAAAAACATTCAGTACTTC.

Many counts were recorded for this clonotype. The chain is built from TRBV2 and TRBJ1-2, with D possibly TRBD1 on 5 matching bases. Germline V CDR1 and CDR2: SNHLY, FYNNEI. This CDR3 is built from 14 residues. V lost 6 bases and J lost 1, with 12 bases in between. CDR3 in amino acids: CASRGQASNYGYTF. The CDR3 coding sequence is TGTGCCAGCAGGGGGCAGGCCAGTAACTATGGCTACACCTTC.

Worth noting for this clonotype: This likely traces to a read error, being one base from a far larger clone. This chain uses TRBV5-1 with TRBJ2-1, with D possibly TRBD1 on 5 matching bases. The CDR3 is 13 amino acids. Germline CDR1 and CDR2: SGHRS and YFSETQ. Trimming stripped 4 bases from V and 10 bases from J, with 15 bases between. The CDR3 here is CASSHVRDHEQFF. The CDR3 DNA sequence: TGCGCCAGCAGCCATGTCAGGGATCACGAGCAGTTCTTC.

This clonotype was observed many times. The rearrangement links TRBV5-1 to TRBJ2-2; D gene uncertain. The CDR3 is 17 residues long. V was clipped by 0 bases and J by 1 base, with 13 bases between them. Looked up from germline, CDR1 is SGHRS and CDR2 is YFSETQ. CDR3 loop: CASSLGVGPKNTGELFF. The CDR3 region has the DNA TGCGCCAGCAGCTTGGGTGTAGGACCGAAGAACACCGGGGAGCTGTTTTTT. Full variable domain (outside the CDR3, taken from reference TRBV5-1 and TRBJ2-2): KAGVTQTPRYLIKTRGQQVTLSCSPISGHRSVSWYQQTPGQGLQFLFEYFSETQRNKGNFPGRFSGRQFSNSRSEMNVSTLELGDSALYLCASSLGVGPKNTGELFFGEGSRLTVL.

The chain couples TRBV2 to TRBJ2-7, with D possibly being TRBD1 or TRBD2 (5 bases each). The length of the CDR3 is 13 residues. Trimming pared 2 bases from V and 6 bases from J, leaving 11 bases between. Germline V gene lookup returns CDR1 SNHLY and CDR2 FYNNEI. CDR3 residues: CASSEYPGAEQYF. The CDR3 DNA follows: TGTGCCAGCAGTGAATATCCCGGGGCCGAGCAGTACTTC.

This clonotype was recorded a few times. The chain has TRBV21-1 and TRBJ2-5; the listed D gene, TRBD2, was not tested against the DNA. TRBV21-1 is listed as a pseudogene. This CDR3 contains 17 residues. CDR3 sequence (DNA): TGTGCCAGCAGCGCCCGGTTTTTTTGCGGGACTCAAGAGACCCAGTACTTC. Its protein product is CASSARFFCGTQETQYF.

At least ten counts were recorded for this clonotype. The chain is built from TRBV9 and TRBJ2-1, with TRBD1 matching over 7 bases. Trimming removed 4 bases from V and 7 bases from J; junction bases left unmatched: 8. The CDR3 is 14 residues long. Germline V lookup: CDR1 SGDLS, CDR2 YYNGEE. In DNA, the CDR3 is TGTGCCAGCAGCCCCCAGACAGGGCGTAATGAGCAGTTCTTC. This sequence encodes CASSPQTGRNEQFF.

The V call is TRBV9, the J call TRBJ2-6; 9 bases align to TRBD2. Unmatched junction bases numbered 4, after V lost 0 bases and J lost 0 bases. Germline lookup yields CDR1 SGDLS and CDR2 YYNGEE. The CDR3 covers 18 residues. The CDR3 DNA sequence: TGTGCCAGCAGCGTAGCTAGCGGGGCCCTCTCTGGGGCCAACGTCCTGACTTTC. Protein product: CASSVASGALSGANVLTF.

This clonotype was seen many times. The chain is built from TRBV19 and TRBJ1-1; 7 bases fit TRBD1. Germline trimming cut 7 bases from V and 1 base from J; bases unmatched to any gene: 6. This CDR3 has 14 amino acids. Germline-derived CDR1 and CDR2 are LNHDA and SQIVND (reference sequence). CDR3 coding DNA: TGTGCCAGTACGAGGGACAGAACGAACACTGAAGCTTTCTTT. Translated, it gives CASTRDRTNTEAFF. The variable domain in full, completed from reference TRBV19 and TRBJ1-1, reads DGGITQSPKYLFRKEGQNVTLSCEQNLNHDAMYWYRQDPGQGLRLIYYSQIVNDFQKGDIAEGYSVSREKKESFPLTVTSAQKNPTAFYLCASTRDRTNTEAFFGQGTRLTVV.

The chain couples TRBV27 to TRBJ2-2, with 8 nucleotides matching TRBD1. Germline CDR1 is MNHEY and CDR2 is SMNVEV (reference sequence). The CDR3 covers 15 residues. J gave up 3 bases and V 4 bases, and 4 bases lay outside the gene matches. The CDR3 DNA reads TGTGCCAGCAGTTCCCCACAGGGGGACACCGGGGAGCTGTTTTTT. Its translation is CASSSPQGDTGELFF.

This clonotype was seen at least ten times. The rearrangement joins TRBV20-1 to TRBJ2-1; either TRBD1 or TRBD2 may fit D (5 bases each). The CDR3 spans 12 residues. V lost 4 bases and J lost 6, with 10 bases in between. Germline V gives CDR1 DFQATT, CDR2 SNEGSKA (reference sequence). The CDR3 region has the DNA TGCAGTGCTACGGGGACCTCCAATGAGCAGTTCTTC. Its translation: CSATGTSNEQFF.

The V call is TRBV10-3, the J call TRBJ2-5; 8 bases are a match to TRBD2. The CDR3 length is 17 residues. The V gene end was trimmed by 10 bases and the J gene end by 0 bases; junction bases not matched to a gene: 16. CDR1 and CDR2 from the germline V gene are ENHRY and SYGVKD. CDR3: CATRRVSTSGYQETQYF. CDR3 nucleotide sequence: TGTGCCACCCGGCGTGTCAGTACTAGCGGTTACCAAGAGACCCAGTACTTC.

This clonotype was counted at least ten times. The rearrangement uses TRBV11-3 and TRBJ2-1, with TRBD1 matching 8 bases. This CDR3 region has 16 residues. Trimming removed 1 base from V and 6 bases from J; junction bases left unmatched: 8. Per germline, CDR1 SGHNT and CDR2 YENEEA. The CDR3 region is CASSLVQGARVNEQFF. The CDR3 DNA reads TGTGCCAGCAGCTTAGTTCAGGGGGCGCGTGTCAATGAGCAGTTCTTC. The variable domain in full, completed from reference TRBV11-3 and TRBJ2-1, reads EAGVVQSPRYKIIEKKQPVAFWCNPISGHNTLYWYLQNLGQGPELLIRYENEEAVDDSQLPKDRFSAERLKGVDSTLKIQPAELGDSAVYLCASSLVQGARVNEQFFGPGTRLTVL.

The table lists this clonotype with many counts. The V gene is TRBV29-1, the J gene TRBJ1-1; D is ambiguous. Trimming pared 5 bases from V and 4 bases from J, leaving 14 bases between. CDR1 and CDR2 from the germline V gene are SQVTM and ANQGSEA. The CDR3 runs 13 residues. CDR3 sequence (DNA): TGCAGCGTTTTTGGTAGGGCTTTCACTGAAGCTTTCTTT. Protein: CSVFGRAFTEAFF.